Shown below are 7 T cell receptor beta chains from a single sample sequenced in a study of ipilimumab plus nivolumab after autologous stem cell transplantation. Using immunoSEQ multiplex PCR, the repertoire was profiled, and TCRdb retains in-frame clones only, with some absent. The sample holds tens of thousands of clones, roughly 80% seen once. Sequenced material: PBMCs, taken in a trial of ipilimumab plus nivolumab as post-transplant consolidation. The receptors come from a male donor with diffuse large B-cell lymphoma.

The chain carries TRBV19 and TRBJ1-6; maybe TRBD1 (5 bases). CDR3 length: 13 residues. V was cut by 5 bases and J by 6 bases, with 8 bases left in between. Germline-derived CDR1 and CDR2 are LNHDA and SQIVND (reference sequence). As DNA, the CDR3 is TGTGCCAGTAGTGGGACCATTAATTCACCCCTCCACTTT. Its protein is CASSGTINSPLHF.

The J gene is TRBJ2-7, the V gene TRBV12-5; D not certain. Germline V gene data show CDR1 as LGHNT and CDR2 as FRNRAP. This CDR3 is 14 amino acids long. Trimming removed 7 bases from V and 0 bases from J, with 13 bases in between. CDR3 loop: CASAPLVISYEQYF. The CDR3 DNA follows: TGTGCTAGTGCCCCGCTAGTTATCTCCTACGAGCAGTACTTC. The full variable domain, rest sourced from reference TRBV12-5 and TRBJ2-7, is DARVTQTPRHKVTEMGQEVTMRCQPILGHNTVFWYRQTMMQGLELLAYFRNRAPLDDSGMPKDRFSAEMPDATLATLKIQPSEPRDSAVYFCASAPLVISYEQYFGPGTRLTVT.

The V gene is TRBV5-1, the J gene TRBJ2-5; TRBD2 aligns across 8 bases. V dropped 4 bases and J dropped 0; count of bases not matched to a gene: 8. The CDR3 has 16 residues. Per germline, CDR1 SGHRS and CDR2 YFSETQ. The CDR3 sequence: CASSLGVAGYQETQYF. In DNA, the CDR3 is TGCGCCAGCAGCCTCGGGGTAGCGGGGTACCAAGAGACCCAGTACTTC.

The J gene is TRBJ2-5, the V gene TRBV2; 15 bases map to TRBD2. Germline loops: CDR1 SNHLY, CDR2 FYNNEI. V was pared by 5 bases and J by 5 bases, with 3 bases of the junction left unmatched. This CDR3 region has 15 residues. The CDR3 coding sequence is TGTGCCAGCAGTAGGACTAGCGGGGGGGAGGAGACCCAGTACTTC. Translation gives CASSRTSGGEETQYF.

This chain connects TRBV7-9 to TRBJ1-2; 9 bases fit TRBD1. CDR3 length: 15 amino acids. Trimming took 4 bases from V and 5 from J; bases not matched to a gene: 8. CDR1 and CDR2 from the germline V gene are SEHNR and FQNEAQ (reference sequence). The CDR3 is CASSSTGGAGYGYTF. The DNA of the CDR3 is TGTGCCAGCAGCTCCACAGGGGGCGCGGGATATGGCTACACCTTC.

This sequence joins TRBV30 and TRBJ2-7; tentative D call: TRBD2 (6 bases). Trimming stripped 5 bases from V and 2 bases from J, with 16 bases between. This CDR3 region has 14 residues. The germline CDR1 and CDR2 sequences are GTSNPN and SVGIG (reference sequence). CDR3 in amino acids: CAWDRDSLAYEQYF. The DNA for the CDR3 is TGTGCCTGGGACCGGGACTCATTAGCCTACGAGCAGTACTTC.

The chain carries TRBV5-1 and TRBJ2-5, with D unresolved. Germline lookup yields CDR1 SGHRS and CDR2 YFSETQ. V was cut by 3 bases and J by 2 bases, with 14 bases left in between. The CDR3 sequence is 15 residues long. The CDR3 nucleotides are TGCGCCAGCAGCTCTGCCCGGACGGTACAAGAGACCCAGTACTTC. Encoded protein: CASSSARTVQETQYF.